This T cell receptor (beta chain) was recovered during a study of control samples from healthy donors and cancer patients. Germline V gene sequence: CDR1 SNHLY, CDR2 FYNNEI. Trimming took off 6 bases at V and 5 bases at J, with 13 bases between the two ends. The CDR3 has 13 residues. Clones were sequenced by immunoSEQ multiplex PCR, and TCRdb holds only the in-frame ones, with some missing. This table has fewer than 45,000 clones, approximately 90% appearing once. The specimen sequenced was PBMCs. This chain uses TRBV2 with TRBJ1-1, with D perhaps TRBD1 (5 bases). This receptor was identified in a middle-aged woman with head and neck cancer. CDR3 nucleotide sequence: TGTGCCAGCAGGGGGACCGCACGAACTGAAGCTTTCTTT. It specifies CASRGTARTEAFF.